These T cell receptor beta chains were read from a single sample in a study of T cells after somatic rescue of genetic block. TCRdb's copy holds only in-frame clones and misses some; the assay was immunoSEQ multiplex PCR. The data show about 120,000 clones, around 90% seen once. Sequenced input: peripheral blood mononuclear cells (PBMCs). The receptor source for this set is a woman aged 18-29 years. The conserved cysteine and the conserved F or W are not part of the CDR3 here. Fields, in order: V gene, CDR3 protein.

v_gene: TRBV4-3
CDR3aa: ASSQSWGRGDEKLF

v_gene: TRBV4-2
CDR3aa: ASSPVEMNTEAF

v_gene: TRBV11-2
CDR3aa: ASSLDRGEQF

v_gene: TRBV10-3
CDR3aa: AISVREETYEQY

v_gene: TRBV9
CDR3aa: ASSATRVGSNQPQH

v_gene: TRBV6-5
CDR3aa: ASSYKSAASEQY

v_gene: TRBV7-8
CDR3aa: ASSLGRHRGDTEAF

v_gene: TRBV19
CDR3aa: ASKERGSSGYGN

v_gene: TRBV5-1
CDR3aa: ASSVGTGGIEQY

v_gene: TRBV14
CDR3aa: ASSQVKGGPYNEQF

v_gene: TRBV6-5
CDR3aa: ASSYESTAYTGELF

v_gene: TRBV2
CDR3aa: ASSERTGKSYEQY

v_gene: TRBV4-1
CDR3aa: ASSRLTGVNSYEQY

v_gene: TRBV29-1
CDR3aa: SALRDEQY

v_gene: TRBV19
CDR3aa: ASTRAGDPYEQY

v_gene: TRBV10-2
CDR3aa: ASSRLAGGLDEQF

v_gene: TRBV15
CDR3aa: ATSSAYNEQF

v_gene: TRBV5-1
CDR3aa: ASSADRGDGYT

v_gene: TRBV5-4
CDR3aa: ASFGTGEDEQY

v_gene: TRBV18
CDR3aa: ASSPPAGGPGELF

v_gene: TRBV28
CDR3aa: ASKPPEGSGQETQY

v_gene: TRBV4-1
CDR3aa: ASSQEQVGSEAF

v_gene: TRBV19
CDR3aa: ASSRTTGIGEQY

v_gene: TRBV5-4
CDR3aa: ASSLRGTGNTIY

v_gene: TRBV7-2
CDR3aa: ASSLSGEPSNEQF

v_gene: TRBV30
CDR3aa: AWRSAIYNEQF

v_gene: TRBV11-2
CDR3aa: ASSLDLEWTGGGNYGYT

v_gene: TRBV5-4
CDR3aa: ASSRPGQYLGGVEQY

v_gene: TRBV28
CDR3aa: ASSSLPGDPDTQY

v_gene: TRBV10-3
CDR3aa: AIGGQGGGYT

v_gene: TRBV4-2
CDR3aa: ASSSTRGVDEQF

v_gene: TRBV28
CDR3aa: ASSFGLNYGYT

v_gene: TRBV6-5
CDR3aa: ASRDRGLNTEAF

v_gene: TRBV2
CDR3aa: ASSDMRYGYT

v_gene: TRBV25-1
CDR3aa: ASIGAGGGGGTEAF

v_gene: TRBV4-3
CDR3aa: ASSLCKGCEKLF

v_gene: TRBV18
CDR3aa: ASSDGTGGQPQH

v_gene: TRBV5-1
CDR3aa: ASSLFGGARLQNTEAF

v_gene: TRBV19
CDR3aa: ASRRTRWDTQY

v_gene: TRBV6-5
CDR3aa: ASKNPGSALGYT

v_gene: TRBV7-2
CDR3aa: ASSLVLAGDNEQF